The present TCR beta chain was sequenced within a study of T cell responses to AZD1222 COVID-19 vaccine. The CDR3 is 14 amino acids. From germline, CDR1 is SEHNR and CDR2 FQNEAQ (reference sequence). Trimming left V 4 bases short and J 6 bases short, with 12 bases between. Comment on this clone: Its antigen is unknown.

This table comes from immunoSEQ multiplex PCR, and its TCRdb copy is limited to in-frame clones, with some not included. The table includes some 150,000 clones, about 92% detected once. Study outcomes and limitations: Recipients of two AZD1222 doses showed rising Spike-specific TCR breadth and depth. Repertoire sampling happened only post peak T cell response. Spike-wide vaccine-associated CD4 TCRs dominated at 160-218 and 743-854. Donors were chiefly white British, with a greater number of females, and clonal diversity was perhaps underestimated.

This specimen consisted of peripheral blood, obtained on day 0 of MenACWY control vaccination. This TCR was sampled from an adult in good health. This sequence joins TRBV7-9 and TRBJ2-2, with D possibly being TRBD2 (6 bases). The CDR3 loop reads CASSSRGSPGELFF. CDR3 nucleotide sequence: TGTGCCAGCAGCTCACGGGGGTCTCCCGGGGAGCTGTTTTTT.